This TCR beta chain emerged from a study of blood T cell repertoires in COVID-19. Overall study context: T cells, B-cell-depleted T cells, or PBMCs provided the cDNA or gDNA that served as material.

In the original processing: Amplification of reference gene primers provided the estimated nucleated cell counts. Using immunoSEQ multiplex PCR, the repertoire was profiled, and TCRdb retains in-frame clones only, with some absent. V, J and clone size are taken as reported in that table, and D and trimming were inferred from the DNA itself. The sample records nearly 200,000 clones, about nine tenths being singletons. Germline-derived CDR1 and CDR2 are MDHEN and SYDVKM. The CDR3 loop spans 15 amino acids. The V segment lost 6 bases and the J segment 0 bases; nucleotides outside the gene matches: 5. This chain connects TRBV28 to TRBJ1-3; 7 positions match TRBD1. This receptor was taken from a woman between 65 and 79 years old with acute or convalescent COVID-19. The sequenced sample consisted of peripheral blood. In nucleotides, the CDR3 is TGTGCCAGCAGCCTGACAGGGCGCTCTGGAAACACCATATATTTT. It yields the protein CASSLTGRSGNTIYF.